The 18 T cell receptor beta chains below come from one sample, sequenced in a study of T cell responses to AZD1222 COVID-19 vaccine. Produced via immunoSEQ multiplex PCR; TCRdb's table is partial and in-frame only. Of 20,000 to 25,000 clones detected, 82% appear once; the ten largest clones hold roughly 40%. Sequences were derived from peripheral blood, sampled on day 0 of AZD1222 vaccination. Every receptor here comes from an adult in good health.

The chain combines TRBV9 with TRBJ2-7; D gene ambiguous. The CDR3 totals 13 residues. The germline V gene has CDR1 SGDLS and CDR2 YYNGEE. Deletions cut 4 bases from V and 0 bases from J, with 8 bases between. The CDR3 DNA sequence: TGTGCCAGCAGCCTTTCAGACTCCTACGAGCAGTACTTC. This sequence encodes CASSLSDSYEQYF.

This clone showed up just a few times. The genes are TRBV5-6 and TRBJ1-6; 11 bases are shared with TRBD1. The germline CDR1 and CDR2 sequences are SGHDT and YYEEEE. V was pared by 2 bases and J by 5 bases, with 3 bases of the junction left unmatched. The CDR3 is 16 residues long. Written as DNA, the CDR3 is TGTGCCAGCAGCTTACGGACAGGGGGCGATAATTCACCCCTCCACTTT. It yields the protein CASSLRTGGDNSPLHF.

The chain recombines TRBV19 with TRBJ1-1; unclear D gene. Germline-derived CDR1 and CDR2 are LNHDA and SQIVND (reference sequence). CDR3 length equals 14 residues. The V end was cut by 6 bases, the J end by 4 bases, with 15 bases between. For the CDR3, the DNA is TGTGCCAGTAGCTGGGGATCTTTCTCCACTGAAGCTTTCTTT. Its protein product is CASSWGSFSTEAFF.

This sequence joins TRBV7-2 and TRBJ2-7, with D possibly matching TRBD2 (6 bases). V shed 1 base and J shed 3 bases, with 16 bases lying between them. The CDR3 extends over 16 amino acids. Germline-derived CDR1 and CDR2 are SGHTA and FQGNSA. The CDR3 reads CASSLVSGGEYYEQYF. In nucleotides, the CDR3 is TGTGCCAGCAGCTTAGTCTCTGGAGGGGAGTACTACGAGCAGTACTTC.

V is TRBV3-1 (or the pseudogene TRBV3-2) and J is TRBJ2-7, with D possibly matching TRBD1 (5 bases). V gave up 0 bases and J gave up 3 bases, with 12 bases separating them. The CDR3 sequence is 15 residues long. Germline V gene lookup returns CDR1 LGHDT and CDR2 YNNKEL (reference sequence). CDR3 residues: CASSQDLGRVYEQYF. CDR3 DNA: TGTGCCAGCAGCCAAGATTTAGGCAGGGTCTACGAGCAGTACTTC.

The gene calls are TRBV6-5 and TRBJ2-1; 10 nucleotides match TRBD2. The CDR3 has 15 residues. Trimming cost V 10 bases and J 4 bases; bases outside gene matches: 10. CDR1 and CDR2 from the germline V gene are MNHEY and SVGAGI. The CDR3 DNA reads as TGTGCCACCAAGAGAGGACTAGCGGATTACAATGAGCAGTTCTTC. Residues: CATKRGLADYNEQFF.

The CDR3 coding sequence is TGTGCCAGCAGCGCCGGCGACGGTGGGGGGTTCGAGCAGTACTTC. This translates into CASSAGDGGGFEQYF. V gene TRBV9 combines with J gene TRBJ2-7, with a tentative D call TRBD2 (6 bases). Trimming removed 3 bases from V and 6 bases from J, with 19 bases in between. CDR1 is SGDLS, CDR2 YYNGEE, per germline. The CDR3 runs 15 residues.

The chain is built from TRBV9 and TRBJ1-6, with TRBD1 as a possible D gene (5 bases). From germline, CDR1 is SGDLS and CDR2 YYNGEE. The CDR3 consists of 15 residues. V gave up 3 bases and J gave up 10 bases, with 17 bases separating them. In DNA form, the CDR3 reads TGTGCCAGCAGCGGTAAGGCAGGGCCGAACTCACCCCTCCACTTT. Translation gives CASSGKAGPNSPLHF. The full variable domain, rest sourced from reference TRBV9 and TRBJ1-6, is DSGVTQTPKHLITATGQRVTLRCSPRSGDLSVYWYQQSLDQGLQFLIQYYNGEERAKGNILERFSAQQFPDLHSELNLSSLELGDSALYFCASSGKAGPNSPLHFGNGTRLTVT.

The V call is TRBV6-4, the J call TRBJ2-5, with 13 bases lining up with TRBD2. Germline lookup yields CDR1 MRHNA and CDR2 SNTAGT. This CDR3 region has 16 residues. The trim removed 4 bases at V and 4 bases at J, leaving 6 bases unmatched. The CDR3 nucleotides are TGTGCCAGCAGTGGAACCACTAGCGGGGGGGGAGAGACCCAGTACTTC. This codes for CASSGTTSGGGETQYF.

This sequence joins TRBV4-3 and TRBJ2-7, with TRBD2 matching 9 bases. Germline V gene data show CDR1 as LGHNA and CDR2 as YSLEER. With 3 bases clipped from V and 3 bases from J, the junction kept 6 bases outside the gene matches. This CDR3 is 15 amino acids long. CDR3 amino acids: CASSQSSGVNYEQYF. CDR3 DNA sequence: TGCGCCAGCAGCCAGTCTAGCGGGGTTAACTACGAGCAGTACTTC.

The chain has TRBV7-2 and TRBJ2-7; TRBD1 is a possible D gene (6 bases). Trimming removed 5 bases at V and 7 bases at J, with 21 bases between. Per the germline V gene, CDR1 is SGHTA and CDR2 is FQGNSA. This CDR3 contains 15 residues. The CDR3 here is CASSLTGFDTSEQYF. The CDR3 region has the DNA TGTGCCAGCAGCCTAACAGGGTTTGACACTTCTGAGCAGTACTTC.

V usage is TRBV28 and J usage is TRBJ1-6, with D tentatively TRBD1 (5 bases). This CDR3 comprises 14 residues. Germline CDR1 MDHEN, CDR2 SYDVKM. V was clipped by 6 bases and J by 8 bases, with 14 bases between them. The CDR3 region has the DNA TGTGCCAGCAGCACGACAGTAGAAGATTCACCCCTCCACTTT. Its translation is CASSTTVEDSPLHF.

This clone is classed as medium-sized (0.01 to 0.1%). The gene calls are TRBV4-1 and TRBJ1-1; D is perhaps TRBD1 (5 bases). Germline loops: CDR1 MGHRA, CDR2 YSYEKL. The CDR3 extends over 17 amino acids. V lost 4 bases to trimming and J lost 3 bases, with 21 bases between them. CDR3 amino acids: CASSPVGDLVRDTEAFF. CDR3 DNA: TGCGCCAGCAGCCCCGTCGGGGACTTGGTACGGGACACTGAAGCTTTCTTT.

The rearrangement joins TRBV5-1 to TRBJ2-7, with 11 bases that match TRBD1. Germline CDR1 and CDR2: SGHRS and YFSETQ. The CDR3 loop spans 14 amino acids. V dropped 4 bases and J dropped 7; count of bases not matched to a gene: 7. DNA for the CDR3: TGCGCCAGCAGCATTGGACAGGGGGCAGGGGAGCAGTACTTC. Translating gives CASSIGQGAGEQYF.

Details on this clone: Distinct nucleotide sequences in the sample also encode this CDR3. The chain has TRBV13 and TRBJ2-7; tentatively, D is TRBD2 (5 bases). The ends were cut back, 0 bases at V and 3 bases at J, with 9 bases in the middle. This CDR3 contains 14 residues. Per the germline V gene, CDR1 is PRHDT and CDR2 is FYEKMQ (reference sequence). The CDR3 loop reads CASSLGTGNYEQYF. For the CDR3, the DNA is TGTGCCAGCAGCTTAGGAACGGGAAACTACGAGCAGTACTTC.

V is TRBV29-1 and J is TRBJ1-1; tentative D call: TRBD1 (5 bases). Trimming shortened V by 5 bases and J by 10 bases, and 20 bases separated the two germline ends. Looked up from germline, CDR1 is SQVTM and CDR2 is ANQGSEA. The length of the CDR3 is 13 residues. The CDR3 sequence is CSVNMGLGPAAFF. The CDR3 nucleotides read TGCAGCGTTAATATGGGACTAGGGCCCGCAGCTTTCTTT.

This clone has just a few counts. The chain couples TRBV7-9 to TRBJ2-7; D is perhaps TRBD2 (5 bases). V was trimmed by 4 bases and J by 11 bases, leaving 12 bases between them. The germline V gene encodes CDR1 SEHNR and CDR2 FQNEAQ (reference sequence). The length of the CDR3 is 11 residues. CDR3 nucleotides: TGTGCCAGCAGCTGGGGAGCTGGGGAGTACTTC. Translation: CASSWGAGEYF.

V gene TRBV12-3 or TRBV12-4 combines with J gene TRBJ2-2; no reliable D call. The CDR3 totals 13 residues. V lost 8 bases and J lost 0, with 7 bases in between. For the CDR3, the DNA is TGTGCCAGCGGACGGACGAACACCGGGGAGCTGTTTTTT. Its protein product is CASGRTNTGELFF.